This TCR beta chain was retrieved from a study of blood T cell repertoires in COVID-19 (dated by TCRdb to 2020 to 2021). Concerning the study at large: Samples covering the acute and convalescent phases of COVID-19 were provided by collaborators in the United States, Italy and Spain. The prospective study material was composed of cDNA or gDNA derived from T cells, B-cell-depleted T cells, or PBMCs. Deeply sampled blood TCRbeta repertoires from subjects exposed to, actively infected with, or recovered from COVID-19 were included in the dataset. The repertoires were made available in a free public database intended to serve as a resource for research on the immune response to SARS-CoV-2. The samples were drawn from the first 160 participants of the ongoing ImmuneRACE study and from over 950 subjects provided by 6 global collaborators. A de-identified subject ID, COVID-19 status, age in years and sex were almost always included in the sample metadata. Where HLA class I and class II types were available, the types were taken from metadata supplied by the sample provider, not from assay-based typing.

Enrolling through a virtual design, the prospective study's participants ranged in age from about 18 to 100 years and lived across more than 20 United States geographic areas. Cohort assignment in the prospective study relied on participant-reported clinical history from a screening survey and a study questionnaire. In the prospective study, mobile phlebotomists collected whole blood, serum and a nasopharyngeal or oropharyngeal swab from each participant. Participants in the prospective study had the option to provide additional blood draws and questionnaires over a 2-month period. Before DNA extraction, blood samples from the prospective study were shipped at room temperature or frozen. This clone has just one count. Its specific antigen is unknown. No per-base quality is available; no much larger clone lies one base away. General findings and caveats noted by the study authors: The amount of clinical and demographic metadata varied by source and participant and was provided uncurated.

TCRbeta CDR3 regions were amplified from genomic DNA using the immunoSEQ Assay, a bias-controlled multiplex PCR. Processing in the source paper ran as follows. The number of nucleated cells in each sample was estimated from the amplification of reference gene primers within the assay. To quantify the absolute abundance of each unique TCRbeta CDR3 rearrangement, sequence reads were collapsed and filtered. For each sample, productive Simpson clonality was calculated by taking the square root of Simpson's diversity index across productive rearrangements. TCRdb re-hosts the immuneACCESS table, in-frame sequences only. Its copies lack some clones; in the studies checked, an unresolved V gene accounts for under half of them, and the cause for the rest is not known. V and J calls and clone size are those listed in that table; D and trimming were worked out from the DNA. For this sample the table gives around 220,000 clones, of which around nine tenths were detected only once. Around 15% of the sample comes from the top ten.

The sequencing input was PBMCs or T cells enriched from blood (not recorded which). The clonotype originates from a woman in her forties or fifties with acute COVID-19.

The DNA is as follows: TGTGCCAGCATTTCCCGGGGGAATGGCTACACCTTC. Translated, it reads CASISRGNGYTF. The chain is assembled from TRBV28 and TRBJ1-2, and TRBD1 may be the D gene, going by 5 matching bases. The CDR3 has 12 amino acids, counting the end cysteine and phenylalanine. Here the CDR3 DNA is all that survives: 36 bases in frame from base 1. V is cut by 7 bases and J by 6 bases, and the space between the germline ends is 12 bases. In the germline V gene, CDR1 corresponds to MDHEN and CDR2 to SYDVKM.